This T cell receptor (beta chain) originates from a study of T cell changes during pregnancy in multiple sclerosis. This clone was counted once. Sequencing used immunoSEQ multiplex PCR; TCRdb keeps in-frame clones, though not all of them. The table lists approximately 79,000 clones, approximately 94% of them singletons. This sequence originates from a female donor with multiple sclerosis, enrolled in a pregnancy study. Sequencing was performed on CD4+ T cells from peripheral blood mononuclear cells, taken before pregnancy.

The CDR3 sequence: CASSETGDSNYGYTF. CDR3 bases: TGCGCCAGCAGTGAGACAGGGGACTCCAACTATGGCTACACCTTC. The V and J genes are TRBV5-1 and TRBJ1-2, with 8 positions matching TRBD1. V lost 5 bases to trimming and J lost 2 bases; unmatched junction nucleotides: 8. From germline, CDR1 is SGHRS and CDR2 YFSETQ. The CDR3 extends over 15 amino acids.